Below are 26 T cell receptor beta chains sequenced from a single sample in a study of CD8+CD57+ T cells in acquired aplastic anemia (dated by TCRdb to 2016 to 2018). The sample was run on an Illumina HiSeq 2000. Profiling of TCR beta VDJ combinations and CDR3 sequences used genomic DNA as the template. TCRdb passed the public sequencing reads through fastp at Q25 and MiXCR, retaining productive beta sequences. CDR3 protein duplicates are merged, each entry listing the most common genes and DNA. The sample has approximately 160,000 distinct CDR3 sequences on record, approximately 40% of them singletons. The top ten clonotypes cover approximately 1.1% of the sample. Sequenced sample: sorted CD4+, CD8+, or CD8+CD57+ T cells (not recorded which) from PBMCs. The source is a human donor in good health.

CDR3 DNA sequence: TGTGCCTGGAGACGACAGGGGGCAATTGAAAAACTGTTTTTT. Translated, it gives CAWRRQGAIEKLFF. The chain is built from TRBV30 and TRBJ1-4, with TRBD1 matching 10 bases. V shed 3 bases, J shed 7 bases, and the junction held 5 bases outside the gene matches. The CDR3 is 14 amino acids. Germline CDR1 reads GTSNPN; CDR2 reads SVGIG (reference sequence).

As for this clonotype: A read error may produce the germline difference seen at one junction end. The rearrangement links TRBV6-2 or TRBV6-3 to TRBJ2-1; 9 bases are shared with TRBD1. The CDR3 consists of 16 residues. Germline-derived CDR1 and CDR2 are MNHEY and SVGEGT. CDR3 DNA: TGTGCCAGCAGTTCCGAGGTCGGGACAGGGAGAAATGGGCAGTTCTTC. Residues: CASSSEVGTGRNGQFF.

The gene calls are TRBV24-1 and TRBJ2-3; D is perhaps TRBD1 or TRBD2 (5 bases each). The CDR3 length is 13 residues. Germline values: CDR1 KGHDR, CDR2 SFDVKD. V dropped 9 bases and J dropped 4 bases, with 13 bases sitting between them. CDR3 in DNA: TGTGCCACCCGACACAGAGGGGCAGATACGCAGTATTTT. Its protein product is CATRHRGADTQYF.

Remarks on this clonotype: This may be a read error: a much more frequent sequence differs by one nucleotide. The chain has TRBV4-2 and TRBJ2-7; 8 positions match TRBD2. Germline V gene data show CDR1 as LGHNA and CDR2 as YNFKEQ. Trimming cost V 4 bases and J 0 bases; bases outside gene matches: 11. This CDR3 contains 17 residues. Here the CDR3 reads CASSRWGRGTSSYEQYF. In nucleotides, the CDR3 is TGTGCCAGCAGCCGGTGGGGGAGGGGGACTAGCTCCTACGAGCAGTACTTC.

In the case of this clonotype: One end of the junction does not line up with germline, which may come from a read error. The chain links TRBV9 to TRBJ1-5, with D perhaps TRBD1 (6 bases). This CDR3 is 16 amino acids long. Looked up from germline, CDR1 is SGDLS and CDR2 is YYNGEE. Written as DNA, the CDR3 is TGTGCCAGCAGCGCCGGGACAAAAATTAGCAATCAACCCCAGCGTTTT. It translates to CASSAGTKISNQPQRF.

This sequence joins TRBV20-1 and TRBJ2-1; 10 bases agree with TRBD2. The germline V gene has CDR1 DFQATT and CDR2 SNEGSKA (reference sequence). The CDR3 has 14 amino acids. With V trimmed by 5 bases and J by 4 bases, 5 bases remained unmatched. The CDR3 reads CSAPSGRGYNEQFF. In DNA form, the CDR3 reads TGCAGTGCTCCAAGCGGGAGGGGGTACAATGAGCAGTTCTTC.

With respect to this clonotype: One base away lies a much larger clone, so this may be a sequencing read error. The chain has TRBV7-2 and TRBJ1-1; no clear D. This CDR3 spans 15 amino acids. Per the germline V gene, CDR1 is SGHTA and CDR2 is FQGNSA. This CDR3 is CASSWRAGVNTEALF. In nucleotides, the CDR3 is TGTGCCAGCAGCTGGCGGGCAGGAGTTAACACTGAAGCTCTCTTT.

The chain employs TRBV10-3 and TRBJ2-1, with D uncertain. The germline V gene encodes CDR1 ENHRY and CDR2 SYGVKD. This CDR3 has 11 amino acids. V was clipped by 5 bases and J by 9 bases, with 8 bases between them. CDR3 region: CAISQVGEQFF. The DNA of the CDR3 is TGTGCCATCAGTCAGGTCGGTGAGCAGTTCTTC.

V gene TRBV12-3 or TRBV12-4 combines with J gene TRBJ2-1; D might be TRBD1 (5 bases). This CDR3 has 13 amino acids. The V end was cut by 3 bases, the J end by 8 bases, with 11 bases between. In DNA, the CDR3 is TGTGCCAGCAGTTTCTGGGGCGGCTATGAGCAGTTCTTC. As protein: CASSFWGGYEQFF.

The genes are TRBV7-7 and TRBJ2-2; D call uncertain. This CDR3 comprises 12 residues. V lost 5 bases and J 7 bases, leaving 8 bases between the germline ends. Germline CDR1 reads SSHAT; CDR2 reads FNYEAQ (reference sequence). Written as DNA, the CDR3 is TGTGCCAGCAGCCCGGAGAGCGGGGAGCTGTTTTTT. Its protein is CASSPESGELFF.

Ten or more counts support this clonotype. The chain is built from TRBV5-5 and TRBJ1-2; the D is unclear. CDR3 size: 13 residues. CDR1 and CDR2 from the germline V gene are SGHKS and YYEKEE (reference sequence). Trimming took off 0 bases at V and 7 bases at J, with 10 bases between the two ends. CDR3 DNA: TGTGCCAGCAGCTTGGACGGCTCAGGTGGCTACACCTTC. Translated: CASSLDGSGGYTF.

This clonotype has more than one count but fewer than ten. The J gene is TRBJ1-2, the V gene TRBV6-1; 10 positions agree with TRBD1. After removal of 5 bases from V and 4 bases from J, the junction contained 4 bases not matched to a gene. From germline, CDR1 is MNHNS and CDR2 SASEGT. This CDR3 is built from 14 residues. CDR3 sequence: CASSLGTGAYGYTF. The CDR3 coding sequence is TGTGCCAGCAGTCTCGGGACAGGGGCCTATGGCTACACCTTC.

The sample holds many counts of this clonotype. V gene TRBV19 combines with J gene TRBJ1-1, with 10 bases that match TRBD1. The V gene's germline CDR1 is LNHDA and CDR2 SQIVND (reference sequence). This CDR3 is built from 16 residues. Trimming removed 7 bases from V and 1 base from J; junction bases left unmatched: 9. CDR3 protein: CASTPLGDRGNTEAFF. The CDR3 DNA sequence: TGTGCCAGTACTCCGCTGGGGGACAGGGGGAACACTGAAGCTTTCTTT.

In its sample, this clonotype was seen many times. This chain uses TRBV7-3 with TRBJ2-2; no clear D. This CDR3 spans 13 amino acids. The germline V gene has CDR1 SGHTA and CDR2 FQGTGA. V was shortened by 5 bases and J by 0 bases, with 4 bases between the two germline ends. The CDR3 region is CASSPTNTGELFF. CDR3 in DNA: TGTGCCAGCAGCCCAACGAACACCGGGGAGCTGTTTTTT.

This rearrangement joins TRBV7-3 to TRBJ2-3; 7 nucleotides align to TRBD2. Trimming took 5 bases from V and 2 from J; bases not matched to a gene: 10. The CDR3 is made up of 16 amino acids. CDR1 is SGHTA, CDR2 FQGTGA, per germline. CDR3 in DNA: TGTGCCAGCAGCCCAAGGGCTAGCGGAGACACAGATACGCAGTATTTT. This gives the protein CASSPRASGDTDTQYF. Supplemented by reference TRBV7-3 and TRBJ2-3, the full variable domain reads GAGVSQTPSNKVTEKGKYVELRCDPISGHTALYWYRQSLGQGPEFLIYFQGTGAADDSGLPNDRFFAVRPEGSVSTLKIQRTERGDSAVYLCASSPRASGDTDTQYFGPGTRLTVL.

This clonotype was counted many times. The chain uses TRBV4-3 and TRBJ1-1; no clear D gene. There are 13 residues in the CDR3. The V gene's germline CDR1 is LGHNA and CDR2 YSLEER. With 6 bases removed from V and 2 bases from J, the gap between germline ends came to 10 bases. In nucleotides, the CDR3 is TGCGCCAGCAGGTACACAGCTAACACTGAAGCTTTCTTT. Translation gives CASRYTANTEAFF.

This clonotype was recorded at least ten times. V and J are TRBV19 and TRBJ1-5, with TRBD1 matching over 7 bases. The CDR3 is 14 residues long. J lost 4 bases, V lost 6 bases, and 6 bases had no gene match. Germline V lookup: CDR1 LNHDA, CDR2 SQIVND (reference sequence). Here the CDR3 reads CASRQDRKNQPQHF. The CDR3, as DNA: TGTGCCAGTAGACAGGACAGGAAGAATCAGCCCCAGCATTTT.

The chain employs TRBV6-1 and TRBJ1-4; TRBD1 agrees at 8 bases. The V gene's germline CDR1 is MNHNS and CDR2 SASEGT. The junction had 5 bases not matched to a gene; V was cut back by 4 bases and J by 4 bases. This CDR3 has 15 amino acids. The CDR3 region has the DNA TGTGCCAGCAGTGTTGAGACAGGGGTTAATGAAAAACTGTTTTTT. It translates to CASSVETGVNEKLFF.

This clonotype was seen many times. The genes are TRBV7-2 and TRBJ2-3; D call uncertain. The CDR3 has 13 residues. The V and J ends lost 1 base and 3 bases respectively, with 5 bases between them. Germline V gene lookup returns CDR1 SGHTA and CDR2 FQGNSA. CDR3 sequence reads: CASSLGPTDTQYF. As DNA, the CDR3 is TGTGCCAGCAGCTTAGGGCCTACAGATACGCAGTATTTT.

This clonotype was recorded at least ten times. V usage is TRBV6-5 and J usage is TRBJ1-4; D not certain. With 6 bases removed from V and 3 bases from J, the gap between germline ends came to 11 bases. Germline assignment: CDR1 MNHEY and CDR2 SVGAGI. This CDR3 has 14 residues. DNA for the CDR3: TGTGCCAGCAGCCCTGGGGATGCTAATGAAAAACTGTTTTTT. Translating gives CASSPGDANEKLFF.

The chain joins TRBV10-2 to TRBJ2-3; 7 nucleotides align to TRBD2. CDR3 size: 14 residues. CDR1 is WSHSY and CDR2 is SAAADI in the germline V gene. Unmatched junction bases numbered 14, after V lost 6 bases and J lost 11 bases. Here the CDR3 reads CASRSGGSIIEQYF. The CDR3 coding sequence is TGCGCCAGCAGGTCGGGCGGGAGCATCATAGAGCAGTATTTT.

V and J are TRBV10-1 and TRBJ1-4; TRBD1 agrees at 10 bases. This CDR3 is built from 20 residues. Per germline, CDR1 WNHNN and CDR2 SYGVQD (reference sequence). CDR3 loop: CVRLSYTTPGQGLTNEKLFF. Here the CDR3 DNA reads TGCGTACGACTATCCTATACTACACCGGGACAGGGGCTAACTAATGAAAAACTGTTTTTT.

This clonotype was seen a few times. The chain links TRBV27 to TRBJ2-3, with D uncertain. The ends were cut back, 8 bases at V and 5 bases at J, with 14 bases in the middle. Germline loops: CDR1 MNHEY, CDR2 SMNVEV (reference sequence). The CDR3 spans 13 residues. CDR3 amino acids: CASGPLHGDTQYF. The CDR3 DNA reads as TGTGCCAGCGGCCCACTCCACGGAGATACGCAGTATTTT.

This chain links TRBV7-9 with TRBJ1-5; unclear D gene. The CDR3 contains 14 residues. CDR1 is SEHNR, CDR2 FQNEAQ, per germline (reference sequence). V was shortened by 5 bases and J by 0 bases, with 8 bases between the two germline ends. CDR3 region: CASSVSYSNQPQHF. CDR3 DNA: TGTGCCAGCAGCGTTAGCTATAGCAATCAGCCCCAGCATTTT. Together with reference TRBV7-9 and TRBJ1-5, the CDR3 gives the full variable domain: DTGVSQNPRHKITKRGQNVTFRCDPISEHNRLYWYRQTLGQGPEFLTYFQNEAQLEKSRLLSDRFSAERPKGSFSTLEIQRTEQGDSAMYLCASSVSYSNQPQHFGDGTRLSIL.

The chain carries TRBV24-1 and TRBJ1-6; D is unclear. Trimming shortened V by 4 bases and J by 3 bases, and 9 bases separated the two germline ends. The CDR3 covers 15 residues. In germline, CDR1 is KGHDR, CDR2 SFDVKD. The CDR3 nucleotides read TGTGCCACCAGTGACGGTGGTAACTATAATTCACCCCTCCACTTT. This codes for CATSDGGNYNSPLHF.

This clonotype was seen ten or more times. This chain links TRBV7-3 with TRBJ2-3; 7 nucleotides align to TRBD1. Germline assignment: CDR1 SGHTA and CDR2 FQGTGA. The junction had 8 bases not matched to a gene; V was cut back by 5 bases and J by 6 bases. This CDR3 comprises 14 residues. The CDR3 loop reads CASSAEGAWDTQYF. CDR3 nucleotide sequence: TGTGCCAGCAGCGCTGAGGGGGCTTGGGATACGCAGTATTTT.